The 4 T cell receptor beta chains given below trace back to one sample, sequenced in a study of CXCR3-negative and CXCR3-positive naive CD8 T cells (dated by TCRdb to the late 2010s). The investigation overall reported the following: TRB CDR3s from CXCR3-positive naive cells showed higher hydrophobicity (lower Kidera factor 4), lower energy, and higher strength and volume indices than CXCR3-negative naive cells.

Sequencing used a NextSeq 550. The Human TCR Profiling Kit (MiLaboratory) was used to prepare UMI-labeled 5' RACE TRB cDNA libraries. Based on TCRdb reprocessing of the reads, there is one entry per CDR3 protein sequence, and DNA is missing. This specimen's table enumerates around 140,000 distinct CDR3 sequences. Together, the top ten hold 0.4% to 0.5% of the sample. These receptors lack a known antigen. Sample: naive CXCR3+ CD8+ T cells from blood. The cell subset or site label here, explained by the study, means: CD45RO-CCR7+CD27+CD95- naive CD8+ T cells expressing CXCR3 (TNR3+). The receptor source for this set is a human donor in good health. Some clones in this sample may be carry-over from other donors' samples.

This sequence joins TRBV6-6 and TRBJ2-1; TCRdb outputs TRBD1, but without DNA this stays unchecked. The CDR3 runs 13 residues. The germline V gene encodes CDR1 MNHNY and CDR2 SVGAGI (reference sequence). CDR3 region: CASSLTGYNEQFF.

The chain is built from TRBV19 and TRBJ1-1. The CDR3 sequence is 14 residues long. Germline V gene data show CDR1 as LNHDA and CDR2 as SQIVND (reference sequence). CDR3 sequence: CASSIQFGNTEAFF.

V is TRBV9 and J is TRBJ2-7. The V gene's germline CDR1 is SGDLS and CDR2 YYNGEE. The CDR3 loop spans 15 amino acids. The CDR3 here is CASSVAQGSSYEQYF.

V is TRBV9 and J is TRBJ1-1; TCRdb's assignment of TRBD1 cannot be checked, as there is no DNA. The CDR3 is 16 residues long. CDR1 and CDR2 (germline): SGDLS, YYNGEE. The CDR3 sequence is CASSVGVGAMNTEAFF.